Listed below are T cell receptor beta chains from one sample, sequenced in a study of CD8+ T cells in alopecia areata. TCRdb keeps only in-frame clones here, not all; method: immunoSEQ multiplex PCR. The data show some 80,000 clones, roughly 70% seen once. This material consisted of CD8+ T cells sorted from blood, taken at week 24, from a patient treated with tofacitinib. These receptors all come from a human donor with alopecia areata. CDR3s include the opening cysteine and the closing phenylalanine or tryptophan. Fields, in order: clone size, J gene, V gene, D gene, CDR3 protein, CDR3 DNA. The D gene is left open where the match is weak. Some rows mark clone size as missing; the rest say once, few, many or name a class of expanded clone.

clone size: few; J gene: TRBJ2-6; V gene: TRBV7-6; D gene: NA; CDR3 protein: CASSTRTSGANVLTF; CDR3 DNA: TGTGCCAGCAGCACTAGGACTTCTGGGGCCAACGTCCTGACTTTC
clone size: NA; J gene: TRBJ2-7; V gene: TRBV4-1; D gene: NA; CDR3 protein: CASSQFQGAYEQYF; CDR3 DNA: TGCGCCAGCAGCCAGTTCCAGGGTGCCTACGAGCAGTACTTC
clone size: NA; J gene: TRBJ2-5; V gene: TRBV6-5; D gene: NA; CDR3 protein: CASSPGSGEGTQYF; CDR3 DNA: TGTGCCAGCAGCCCCGGCTCAGGGGAAGGGACCCAGTACTTC
clone size: NA; J gene: TRBJ2-2; V gene: TRBV7-6; D gene: NA; CDR3 protein: CASSHGWGSGELFF; CDR3 DNA: TGTGCCAGCAGCCACGGGTGGGGATCCGGGGAGCTGTTTTTT
clone size: NA; J gene: TRBJ1-2; V gene: TRBV25-1; D gene: TRBD1; CDR3 protein: CASSGPGQGNGYTF; CDR3 DNA: TGTGCCAGCAGTGGGCCGGGACAGGGGAATGGCTACACCTTC
clone size: few; J gene: TRBJ2-1; V gene: TRBV27; D gene: NA; CDR3 protein: CASSPTLPYNEQFF; CDR3 DNA: TGTGCCAGCAGTCCAACCCTTCCCTACAATGAGCAGTTCTTC
clone size: NA; J gene: TRBJ2-1; V gene: TRBV7-8; D gene: NA; CDR3 protein: CASSLSYNEQFF; CDR3 DNA: TGTGCCAGCAGCTTATCCTACAATGAGCAGTTCTTC
clone size: NA; J gene: TRBJ2-7; V gene: TRBV5-6; D gene: NA; CDR3 protein: CASSSDYQSYEQYF; CDR3 DNA: TGTGCCAGCAGTTCGGATTATCAGTCCTACGAGCAGTACTTC
clone size: NA; J gene: TRBJ1-4; V gene: TRBV7-7; D gene: NA; CDR3 protein: CASGLGLGEKLFF; CDR3 DNA: TGTGCCAGCGGCCTAGGGTTAGGTGAAAAACTGTTTTTT
clone size: NA; J gene: TRBJ1-5; V gene: TRBV19; D gene: NA; CDR3 protein: CASSIQENAPQHF; CDR3 DNA: TGTGCCAGTAGTATTCAGGAGAATGCGCCCCAGCATTTT
clone size: NA; J gene: TRBJ2-7; V gene: TRBV19; D gene: NA; CDR3 protein: CASNRREDPYEQYF; CDR3 DNA: TGTGCCAGTAATCGCAGGGAGGACCCCTACGAGCAGTACTTC
clone size: NA; J gene: TRBJ1-1; V gene: TRBV27; D gene: NA; CDR3 protein: CASSLTGGTEAFF; CDR3 DNA: TGTGCCAGCAGTTTGACGGGAGGGACTGAAGCTTTCTTT
clone size: NA; J gene: TRBJ2-7; V gene: TRBV7-3; D gene: TRBD2; CDR3 protein: CASGPSGSYEQYF; CDR3 DNA: TGTGCCAGCGGGCCTAGCGGGAGTTACGAGCAGTACTTC
clone size: NA; J gene: TRBJ2-7; V gene: TRBV5-6; D gene: TRBD1; CDR3 protein: CASSLLAGGFNEQYF; CDR3 DNA: TGTGCCAGCAGCTTGTTAGCAGGGGGCTTCAACGAGCAGTACTTC
clone size: NA; J gene: TRBJ1-6; V gene: TRBV19; D gene: NA; CDR3 protein: CASSSEGYNSPLHF; CDR3 DNA: TGTGCCAGTAGTAGTGAGGGGTACAATTCACCCCTCCACTTT
clone size: NA; J gene: TRBJ1-2; V gene: TRBV29-1; D gene: NA; CDR3 protein: CSVVRQNYGYTF; CDR3 DNA: TGCAGCGTTGTAAGACAGAACTATGGCTACACCTTC
clone size: NA; J gene: TRBJ1-1; V gene: TRBV19; D gene: TRBD1; CDR3 protein: CASRGTGGGMNTEAFF; CDR3 DNA: TGTGCCAGTAGGGGAACAGGGGGCGGAATGAACACTGAAGCTTTCTTT
clone size: NA; J gene: TRBJ2-3; V gene: TRBV5-4; D gene: TRBD1; CDR3 protein: CASSLQGEVTDTQYF; CDR3 DNA: TGTGCCAGCAGCCTACAGGGGGAAGTCACAGATACGCAGTATTTT
clone size: NA; J gene: TRBJ2-2; V gene: TRBV19; D gene: TRBD2; CDR3 protein: CASSPTSFAGELFF; CDR3 DNA: TGTGCCAGTAGTCCGACTAGCTTCGCCGGGGAGCTGTTTTTT
clone size: NA; J gene: TRBJ2-5; V gene: TRBV7-2; D gene: NA; CDR3 protein: CASNPLGVETQYF; CDR3 DNA: TGTGCCAGCAACCCCTTGGGGGTAGAGACCCAGTACTTC
clone size: few; J gene: TRBJ2-7; V gene: TRBV13; D gene: NA; CDR3 protein: CASSFRQSYEQYF; CDR3 DNA: TGTGCCAGCAGCTTTCGACAGTCCTACGAGCAGTACTTC
clone size: NA; J gene: TRBJ2-1; V gene: TRBV29-1; D gene: NA; CDR3 protein: CSVPLLTGTYNEQFF; CDR3 DNA: TGCAGCGTTCCTCTTCTGACAGGGACTTACAATGAGCAGTTCTTC
clone size: NA; J gene: TRBJ2-5; V gene: TRBV28; D gene: TRBD2; CDR3 protein: CASSFAGGLRETQYF; CDR3 DNA: TGTGCCAGCAGTTTTGCGGGGGGGCTCCGAGAGACCCAGTACTTC
clone size: NA; J gene: TRBJ2-7; V gene: TRBV5-1; D gene: NA; CDR3 protein: CASSPWIIRLETYEQYF; CDR3 DNA: TGCGCCAGCAGCCCCTGGATTATTCGACTAGAGACTTACGAGCAGTACTTC
clone size: NA; J gene: TRBJ2-7; V gene: TRBV30; D gene: TRBD1; CDR3 protein: CACSRDSSYEQYF; CDR3 DNA: TGTGCCTGTAGCCGGGACAGTTCCTACGAGCAGTACTTC
clone size: NA; J gene: TRBJ2-1; V gene: TRBV9; D gene: NA; CDR3 protein: CASSEGTSDVYNEQFF; CDR3 DNA: TGTGCCAGCAGCGAGGGGACGTCGGATGTCTACAATGAGCAGTTCTTC
clone size: NA; J gene: TRBJ1-1; V gene: TRBV6-5; D gene: NA; CDR3 protein: CASSYGGVNTEAFF; CDR3 DNA: TGTGCCAGCAGTTATGGTGGAGTGAACACTGAAGCTTTCTTT
clone size: NA; J gene: TRBJ2-7; V gene: TRBV5-1; D gene: NA; CDR3 protein: CASSYTGAHYEQYF; CDR3 DNA: TGCGCCAGCAGCTACACAGGAGCCCACTACGAGCAGTACTTC
clone size: NA; J gene: TRBJ2-1; V gene: TRBV7-9; D gene: NA; CDR3 protein: CASSSDLVGGYNEQFF; CDR3 DNA: TGTGCCAGCAGTTCTGATTTGGTGGGGGGCTACAATGAGCAGTTCTTC
clone size: NA; J gene: TRBJ2-5; V gene: TRBV5-1; D gene: TRBD2; CDR3 protein: CAIYKLPGLAEKTQYF; CDR3 DNA: TGCGCCATCTACAAACTTCCGGGACTAGCGGAGAAGACCCAGTACTTC
clone size: NA; J gene: TRBJ2-5; V gene: TRBV12-5; D gene: TRBD1; CDR3 protein: CASGWGDRETQYF; CDR3 DNA: TGTGCTAGTGGTTGGGGGGACAGGGAGACCCAGTACTTC
clone size: NA; J gene: TRBJ1-1; V gene: TRBV27; D gene: NA; CDR3 protein: CASSLSPTYEAFF; CDR3 DNA: TGTGCCAGCAGTTTATCCCCTACGTATGAAGCTTTCTTT
clone size: few; J gene: TRBJ2-2; V gene: TRBV7-9; D gene: NA; CDR3 protein: CASSSTRPNTGELFF; CDR3 DNA: TGTGCCAGCAGCTCGACACGACCGAACACCGGGGAGCTGTTTTTT
clone size: few; J gene: TRBJ2-7; V gene: TRBV9; D gene: TRBD1; CDR3 protein: CASSVGTGGSYEQYF; CDR3 DNA: TGTGCCAGCAGCGTGGGGACAGGGGGCTCCTACGAGCAGTACTTC
clone size: NA; J gene: TRBJ2-7; V gene: TRBV6-1; D gene: NA; CDR3 protein: CASSYEQYF; CDR3 DNA: TGTGCCAGCAGCTACGAGCAGTACTTC
clone size: NA; J gene: TRBJ2-1; V gene: TRBV4-3; D gene: TRBD2; CDR3 protein: CASSPAGGGYNEQFF; CDR3 DNA: TGCGCCAGCAGCCCAGCGGGAGGCGGGTACAATGAGCAGTTCTTC
clone size: NA; J gene: TRBJ2-1; V gene: TRBV7-9; D gene: NA; CDR3 protein: CASSFRGDEQFF; CDR3 DNA: TGTGCCAGCAGCTTTCGGGGAGATGAGCAGTTCTTC
clone size: NA; J gene: TRBJ2-2; V gene: TRBV30; D gene: NA; CDR3 protein: CAWSVAWGGELFF; CDR3 DNA: TGTGCCTGGAGTGTTGCCTGGGGCGGGGAGCTGTTTTTT
clone size: NA; J gene: TRBJ2-5; V gene: TRBV27; D gene: NA; CDR3 protein: CASSSTTWGFETQYF; CDR3 DNA: TGTGCCAGCAGTTCCACGACATGGGGGTTCGAGACCCAGTACTTC
clone size: NA; J gene: TRBJ1-5; V gene: TRBV25-1; D gene: NA; CDR3 protein: CASSEWPPSNQPQHF; CDR3 DNA: TGTGCCAGCAGTGAATGGCCCCCTAGCAATCAGCCCCAGCATTTT
clone size: few; J gene: TRBJ2-7; V gene: TRBV5-1; D gene: NA; CDR3 protein: CASSLALESYEQYF; CDR3 DNA: TGCGCCAGCAGCTTGGCACTGGAGTCCTACGAGCAGTACTTC
clone size: NA; J gene: TRBJ2-2; V gene: TRBV29-1; D gene: TRBD1; CDR3 protein: CSVGLQGAPTGELFF; CDR3 DNA: TGCAGCGTCGGTTTACAGGGGGCGCCCACCGGGGAGCTGTTTTTT
clone size: once; J gene: TRBJ2-1; V gene: TRBV7-2; D gene: TRBD2; CDR3 protein: CASSLVPAGGNEQFF; CDR3 DNA: TGTGCCAGCAGCTTAGTACCAGCGGGAGGTAATGAGCAGTTCTTC
clone size: once; J gene: TRBJ2-7; V gene: TRBV9; D gene: TRBD1; CDR3 protein: CASSANRDRPSYEQYF; CDR3 DNA: TGTGCCAGCAGCGCAAACCGGGACAGGCCCTCCTACGAGCAGTACTTC
clone size: NA; J gene: TRBJ2-2; V gene: TRBV6-5; D gene: NA; CDR3 protein: CASSYHRLVTGELFF; CDR3 DNA: TGTGCCAGCAGTTACCATCGACTAGTTACCGGGGAGCTGTTTTTT
clone size: NA; J gene: TRBJ1-1; V gene: TRBV9; D gene: NA; CDR3 protein: CASSVGSSGDDTEAFF; CDR3 DNA: TGTGCCAGCAGCGTAGGTAGTTCAGGGGATGACACTGAAGCTTTCTTT
clone size: NA; J gene: TRBJ2-7; V gene: TRBV7-6; D gene: NA; CDR3 protein: CASSLAGTRGEQYF; CDR3 DNA: TGTGCCAGCAGCCTGGCGGGGACACGGGGCGAGCAGTACTTC
clone size: NA; J gene: TRBJ2-1; V gene: TRBV6-5; D gene: NA; CDR3 protein: CASSFGRNEQFF; CDR3 DNA: TGTGCCAGCAGCTTCGGCCGCAATGAGCAGTTCTTC
clone size: NA; J gene: TRBJ1-5; V gene: TRBV19; D gene: NA; CDR3 protein: CASSLTSKYSNQPQHF; CDR3 DNA: TGTGCCAGTAGTTTGACATCCAAATATAGCAATCAGCCCCAGCATTTT
clone size: few; J gene: TRBJ1-3; V gene: TRBV5-8; D gene: TRBD1; CDR3 protein: CASSLRLGRGRPGNTIYF; CDR3 DNA: TGTGCCAGCAGCTTGCGGCTGGGCAGGGGGCGTCCTGGAAACACCATATATTTT
clone size: few; J gene: TRBJ2-2; V gene: TRBV5-6; D gene: NA; CDR3 protein: CASSLAPTGELFF; CDR3 DNA: TGTGCCAGCAGCTTGGCCCCCACCGGGGAGCTGTTTTTT
clone size: NA; J gene: TRBJ2-3; V gene: TRBV5-4; D gene: TRBD2; CDR3 protein: CASSPGTSGANTQYF; CDR3 DNA: TGTGCCAGCAGCCCCGGGACTAGCGGGGCCAATACGCAGTATTTT
clone size: few; J gene: TRBJ2-5; V gene: TRBV7-2; D gene: TRBD2; CDR3 protein: CASSELAGGETQYF; CDR3 DNA: TGTGCCAGCAGCGAACTAGCGGGGGGAGAGACCCAGTACTTC
clone size: NA; J gene: TRBJ2-5; V gene: TRBV7-9; D gene: TRBD1; CDR3 protein: CASRPIPGQGKGETQYF; CDR3 DNA: TGTGCCAGCAGGCCAATTCCGGGACAGGGGAAGGGAGAGACCCAGTACTTC
clone size: once; J gene: TRBJ2-7; V gene: TRBV4-1; D gene: TRBD1; CDR3 protein: CASSQEQVDRGYEQYF; CDR3 DNA: TGCGCCAGCAGCCAAGAACAAGTCGACAGGGGATACGAGCAGTACTTC